This T cell receptor (beta chain) was found in a study of radiotherapy plus CTLA-4 blockade in lung cancer. Looking at the study overall: Among patients, 15% to 20% showed objective responses, and 31% had disease control.

Sequencing used immunoSEQ multiplex PCR; TCRdb keeps in-frame clones, though not all of them. The repertoire holds about 90,000 clones, with about four fifths as singletons. In chemo-refractory metastatic non-small-cell lung cancer, patients got ipilimumab CTLA-4 blockade together with focal radiation. A word on this clone: The antigen remains unidentified.

Trimming removed 7 bases at V and 0 bases at J, with 12 bases between. The CDR3 consists of 14 residues. Germline V gene data show CDR1 as SNHLY and CDR2 as FYNNEI. Broader study findings: Researchers report tumor-derived TCR clones expanding in blood after radiotherapy plus ipilimumab.

Source: peripheral blood, taken from a patient treated with radiotherapy plus ipilimumab. The chain combines TRBV2 with TRBJ1-1; D is unresolved. The source of this sequence is a human donor with non-small cell lung cancer that progressed on radiotherapy plus ipilimumab. The CDR3: CASNNKGLNTEAFF. CDR3 in DNA: TGTGCCAGCAATAATAAGGGTCTGAACACTGAAGCTTTCTTT.